This TCR beta chain appears in the sequencing data of a study of graft-versus-host responses after intestinal transplantation. Overall study: Each recipient received anti-thymocyte globulin induction, then tacrolimus and steroids for about three years. The study, taken as a whole, reports: Individuals who had graft-donor T cell macrochimerism had allografts that showed high graft-versus-host to host-versus-graft clonal ratios. Early post-transplant HvG declines tracked with peak circulating GvH clone levels. GvH clones appeared in recipient marrow, some first in ileum or blood.

Some clones are missing from TCRdb's copy, which holds only in-frame ones; the method was immunoSEQ multiplex PCR. The data contain around 21,000 clones, approximately 70% of them singletons. Tissue processing of the graft released intraepithelial and lamina propria lymphocytes from it. CDR1 and CDR2 (germline): MNHEY, SMNVEV (reference sequence). V lost 4 bases and J lost 8; bases outside the gene matches: 3. The CDR3 has 13 amino acids. The table lists this clone with a few counts. Its antigen is unidentified. The J gene is TRBJ1-1, the V gene TRBV27; 11 bases line up with TRBD1. This specimen was ileum tissue, taken around 20 days after intestinal transplant. The sequence was collected from a human patient who received an intestinal transplant, so some T cells may come from the graft donor. This CDR3 reads CASSWTGGREAFF. The CDR3 nucleotides are TGTGCCAGCAGTTGGACAGGGGGCCGGGAAGCTTTCTTT.